These 4 T cell receptor beta chains were sequenced from one sample in a study of blood T cells in healthy people across ages. The authors ran a second PCR of roughly 6 to 12 cycles using a sample-barcoded 5' primer and a J-beta primer mix. One entry per CDR3 protein results from TCRdb running MiXCR on the 5' RACE reads. Among roughly 800,000 distinct CDR3 sequences listed, 55% to 75% were seen once. The sample consisted of blood. Receptors were obtained from a man under 40 in good health.

The J gene is TRBJ2-1, the V gene TRBV7-9; the match to TRBD1 covers 9 bases. Germline values: CDR1 SEHNR, CDR2 FQNEAQ (reference sequence). Trimming at V came to 1 base and at J to 9 bases, leaving 4 bases not matched to a gene. There are 14 residues in the CDR3. DNA of the CDR3: TGTGCCAGCAGCTTAGGGACAGGGGAGGGTGAGCAGTTCTTC. It translates to CASSLGTGEGEQFF.

This clonotype was observed a few times. The genes are TRBV30 and TRBJ2-3; 7 bases match TRBD2. Germline V gives CDR1 GTSNPN, CDR2 SVGIG (reference sequence). The CDR3 runs to 14 residues. Trimming took 3 bases from V and 3 from J; bases not matched to a gene: 6. The CDR3 protein is CAWRSSGGTDTQYF. CDR3 in DNA: TGTGCCTGGAGGTCTAGCGGTGGGACAGATACGCAGTATTTT.

This clonotype has just a few counts. The J gene is TRBJ2-4, the V gene TRBV6-2 or TRBV6-3; 7 nucleotides agree with TRBD1. Germline V lookup: CDR1 MNHEY, CDR2 SVGEGT. The trim removed 4 bases at V and 0 bases at J, leaving 6 bases unmatched. The CDR3 is made up of 16 amino acids. CDR3 DNA: TGTGCCAGCAGTTCGCCGGGACAGAGAGCCAAAAACATTCAGTACTTC. It encodes CASSSPGQRAKNIQYF.

V and J are TRBV7-2 and TRBJ2-5, with 11 positions matching TRBD1. The end of the DNA fits TRBJ2-7 better, so the J call may be wrong. CDR3 size: 19 residues. Germline CDR1 and CDR2: SGHTA and FQGNSA. CDR3 sequence: CASSAAGSRRDRGFNEQYF. In DNA form, the CDR3 reads TGTGCCAGCAGCGCCGCGGGGTCAAGACGGGACAGGGGGTTTAACGAGCAGTACTTC.